Listed below are T cell receptor beta chains from one sample, sequenced in a study of shared clonotypes between healthy human individuals. Generated by immunoSEQ multiplex PCR, the TCRdb table keeps only in-frame clones and is missing some. The table includes roughly 2.1 million clones, about 93% detected once. The specimen sequenced was naive CD8+ T cells from PBMCs. These receptors came from a man younger than 35 in good health. Some clones in this sample may be carry-over from other donors' samples. The CDR3 runs from the conserved cysteine through the conserved F or W. A D gene is named only where the DNA matches it firmly. Clone size, where shown, is once, few, many, or a class for clones that have expanded.

V gene	D gene	J gene	clone size	CDR3 protein	CDR3 DNA
TRBV12-5	NA	TRBJ2-1	NA	CASGLVDGTVYNEQFF	TGTGCTAGTGGTTTGGTGGACGGAACGGTTTACAATGAGCAGTTCTTC
TRBV6-6	TRBD1	TRBJ1-4	NA	CASSQGTGINEKLFF	TGTGCCAGCAGTCAAGGGACAGGTATTAATGAAAAACTGTTTTTT
TRBV5-8	NA	TRBJ2-7	NA	CASQPTARGNSYEQYF	TGTGCCAGCCAACCCACTGCGAGGGGGAACTCCTACGAGCAGTACTTC
TRBV9	TRBD1	TRBJ2-6	NA	CASSNRGTGANVLTF	TGTGCCAGCAGTAACAGGGGGACTGGGGCCAACGTCCTGACTTTC
TRBV2	NA	TRBJ2-7	NA	CASSDLGSSYEQYF	TGTGCCAGCAGTGATCTGGGGAGCTCCTACGAGCAGTACTTC
TRBV6-6	NA	TRBJ2-1	NA	CASSYTRVGYNEQFF	TGTGCCAGCAGTTACACGAGGGTTGGCTACAATGAGCAGTTCTTC
TRBV6-1	NA	TRBJ1-5	NA	CASSERPDYSNQPQHF	TGTGCCAGCAGTGAACGTCCAGACTATAGCAATCAGCCCCAGCATTTT
TRBV11-3	TRBD2	TRBJ2-1	NA	CASSPSGREGRFDEQFF	TGTGCCAGCAGCCCCTCGGGGCGGGAGGGCCGGTTCGATGAGCAGTTCTTC
TRBV11-2	NA	TRBJ2-7	NA	CASSPGGTTLLGQYF	TGTGCCAGCAGCCCCGGCGGGACAACTCTCTTAGGGCAGTACTTC
TRBV2	TRBD2	TRBJ2-7	NA	CASSEERESDEQYF	TGTGCCAGCAGTGAGGAGCGGGAGAGTGACGAGCAGTACTTC
TRBV28	NA	TRBJ2-2	NA	CASSLRNTGELFF	TGTGCCAGCAGTTTAAGGAACACCGGGGAGCTGTTTTTT
TRBV4-1	NA	TRBJ2-7	NA	CASSQDEGGPYEQYF	TGCGCCAGCAGCCAAGATGAGGGAGGCCCCTACGAGCAGTACTTC
TRBV29-1	NA	TRBJ2-1	NA	CSLLAETITNEQFF	TGCAGCTTATTAGCGGAAACCATAACAAATGAGCAGTTCTTC
TRBV6-5	NA	TRBJ1-5	NA	CASRITPADQPQHF	TGTGCCAGCAGAATTACACCCGCCGATCAGCCCCAGCATTTT
TRBV15	TRBD2	TRBJ2-1	once	CATSTLSGSSHNEQFF	TGTGCCACCAGCACACTGAGCGGGAGTTCCCACAATGAGCAGTTCTTC
TRBV15	NA	TRBJ2-4	once	CATSGGAGTQYF	TGTGCCACCAGCGGAGGAGCCGGGACTCAGTACTTC
TRBV7-9	NA	TRBJ2-5	once	CASSPLGPSRLQETQYF	TGTGCCAGCAGCCCCCTAGGGCCCTCGCGGCTCCAAGAGACCCAGTACTTC
TRBV9	TRBD1	TRBJ2-5	NA	CASSVDRGRGEETQYF	TGTGCCAGCAGCGTAGACAGGGGGCGAGGGGAAGAGACCCAGTACTTC
TRBV13	NA	TRBJ2-1	NA	CASSPSSVGNYNEQFF	TGTGCCAGCAGCCCGTCGTCGGTTGGGAATTACAATGAGCAGTTCTTC
TRBV10-3	TRBD2	TRBJ2-3	NA	CAIRTGTSGIEETADTQYF	TGTGCCATCAGAACCGGGACTAGCGGGATCGAGGAGACCGCAGATACGCAGTATTTT
TRBV5-4	NA	TRBJ2-1	NA	CASSLLAVSYNEQFF	TGTGCCAGCAGCTTGTTAGCGGTCTCCTACAATGAGCAGTTCTTC
TRBV11-2	NA	TRBJ2-2	NA	CASCLWGAGTGELFF	TGTGCCAGCTGCCTTTGGGGGGCAGGCACCGGGGAGCTGTTTTTT
TRBV9	TRBD1	TRBJ2-5	NA	CASSDRGRGETQYF	TGTGCCAGCAGCGACAGGGGGAGAGGTGAGACCCAGTACTTC
TRBV19	NA	TRBJ1-1	NA	CASSMGVIEAFF	TGTGCCAGTAGTATGGGTGTAATTGAAGCTTTCTTT
TRBV28	NA	TRBJ2-1	NA	CASSLRTPRRNEQFF	TGTGCCAGCAGTTTAAGGACCCCTAGGCGGAATGAGCAGTTCTTC
TRBV28	TRBD2	TRBJ2-7	NA	CASSSVVGGGGYEQYF	TGTGCCAGCAGCTCGGTGGTGGGCGGGGGTGGTTACGAGCAGTACTTC
TRBV6-5	NA	TRBJ1-2	once	CASSYSQGSYYGYTF	TGTGCCAGCAGTTACTCCCAGGGGTCTTATTATGGCTACACCTTC
TRBV2	NA	TRBJ1-4	NA	CASLDSGTYGTNEKLFF	TGTGCCAGCCTCGACTCCGGGACATATGGAACTAATGAAAAACTGTTTTTT
TRBV7-8	TRBD2	TRBJ2-2	once	CASSLVGGLAGWGGELFF	TGTGCCAGCAGCTTAGTCGGCGGGCTAGCGGGATGGGGCGGGGAGCTGTTTTTT
TRBV5-6	TRBD2	TRBJ2-1	NA	CASSFFTSGGRNEQFF	TGTGCCAGCAGCTTTTTCACTAGCGGGGGTCGGAATGAGCAGTTCTTC
TRBV5-1	NA	TRBJ2-7	NA	CASSLAVVLGGPIYEQYF	TGCGCCAGCAGCTTGGCCGTCGTACTGGGGGGCCCGATCTACGAGCAGTACTTC
TRBV27	NA	TRBJ2-1	NA	CASNPVLAYYNEQFF	TGTGCCAGCAACCCCGTCCTAGCTTATTACAATGAGCAGTTCTTC
TRBV30	NA	TRBJ1-1	few	CAWSVLQDTEAFF	TGTGCCTGGAGTGTACTGCAGGACACTGAAGCTTTCTTT
TRBV11-2	NA	TRBJ2-7	once	CASSLEWSEQYF	TGTGCCAGCAGCTTAGAATGGTCCGAGCAGTACTTC
TRBV7-9	TRBD2	TRBJ2-2	NA	CASSPPVTSGQPTGELFF	TGTGCCAGCAGCCCCCCCGTGACTAGCGGCCAACCCACCGGGGAGCTGTTTTTT